The 25 T cell receptor beta chains given below trace back to one sample, sequenced in a study of CD8 T cells in ankylosing spondylitis. TCRdb re-derived calls from the 5' RACE reads in MiXCR, one entry per CDR3 protein. The table lists 220,000 or so distinct CDR3 sequences, about 10% of them singletons, with 21% in the top ten. Sequencing used blood, either unsorted or a sorted T cell fraction (not recorded which). The receptors were sampled from a male donor with ankylosing spondylitis or in good health (not recorded which).

This clonotype was recorded many times. The rearrangement links TRBV24-1 to TRBJ2-3, with D perhaps TRBD2 (5 bases). The CDR3 is made up of 14 amino acids. Germline lookup yields CDR1 KGHDR and CDR2 SFDVKD. Trimming pared 7 bases from V and 6 bases from J, leaving 16 bases between. CDR3 protein: CATSHAGVSDTQYF. The CDR3 DNA sequence: TGTGCCACCAGCCACGCCGGGGTGTCCGATACGCAGTATTTT.

The V gene is TRBV29-1, the J gene TRBJ2-5; the D is unclear. This CDR3 contains 13 residues. Trimming removed 1 base at V and 1 base at J, with 7 bases between. Per germline, CDR1 SQVTM and CDR2 ANQGSEA. The DNA of the CDR3 is TGCAGCGTTGAAGTGGCAAGCCAAGAGACCCAGTACTTC. Amino acid sequence: CSVEVASQETQYF.

The chain combines TRBV12-3 or TRBV12-4 with TRBJ2-2; D remains ambiguous. This CDR3 has 11 residues. Trimming took 5 bases from V and 7 from J, leaving 5 bases between them. DNA for the CDR3: TGTGCCAGCAGTCCCTTCGGGGAGCTGTTTTTT. Encoded protein: CASSPFGELFF.

About this clonotype: A much larger clone is a single base away; this may be a read error. The chain recombines TRBV7-3 with TRBJ2-3; TRBD2 aligns across 7 bases. The CDR3 contains 16 residues. The trim removed 2 bases at V and 1 base at J, leaving 6 bases unmatched. Germline V lookup: CDR1 SGHTA, CDR2 FQGTGA. CDR3 in amino acids: CASSLGGGIGTDTQYF. The CDR3 nucleotides are TGTGCCAGCAGCTTAGGGGGAGGGATTGGCACAGATACGCAGTATTTT.

This clonotype was counted many times. The chain employs TRBV7-2 and TRBJ1-2; no definite D call. The CDR3 consists of 14 residues. V lost 2 bases to trimming and J lost 3 bases, with 10 bases between them. The germline V gene has CDR1 SGHTA and CDR2 FQGNSA. In DNA form, the CDR3 reads TGTGCCAGCAGCTTATGGGTTGCAGACTATGGCTACACCTTC. Encoded protein: CASSLWVADYGYTF.

This clonotype was recorded many times. The V call is TRBV7-9, the J call TRBJ2-7, with D possibly being TRBD1 (6 bases). V dropped 5 bases and J dropped 2 bases, with 16 bases sitting between them. Germline CDR1 is SEHNR and CDR2 is FQNEAQ (reference sequence). The CDR3 has 15 residues. CDR3 amino acids: CASSASGTNTYEQYF. CDR3 nucleotide sequence: TGTGCCAGCAGCGCATCCGGGACAAATACCTACGAGCAGTACTTC.

The table lists this clonotype with many counts. The chain recombines TRBV5-1 with TRBJ1-2; D uncertain. Germline-derived CDR1 and CDR2 are SGHRS and YFSETQ. CDR3 length: 14 amino acids. V was shortened by 0 bases and J by 4 bases, with 10 bases between the two germline ends. The CDR3 sequence is CASSLETGIYGYTF. The CDR3 bases are TGCGCCAGCAGCTTGGAGACGGGGATCTATGGCTACACCTTC.

This clonotype was detected ten times or more. The chain is built from TRBV20-1 and TRBJ2-3; 13 nucleotides align to TRBD2. CDR1 and CDR2 (germline): DFQATT, SNEGSKA (reference sequence). V lost 5 bases to trimming and J lost 0 bases; unmatched junction nucleotides: 2. CDR3 length: 15 amino acids. CDR3 nucleotide sequence: TGCAGTGCTCCGACTAGCGGGGGGAGCACAGATACGCAGTATTTT. Amino acids: CSAPTSGGSTDTQYF.

In its sample, this clonotype was seen many times. This chain uses TRBV18 with TRBJ1-1, with 7 bases lining up with TRBD1. Germline CDR1 reads KGHSH; CDR2 reads LQKENI. V shed 2 bases, J shed 4 bases, and the junction held 10 bases outside the gene matches. This CDR3 has 16 amino acids. The DNA for the CDR3 is TGTGCCAGCTCACCAACGCCAGGGGGGATTAGCACTGAAGCTTTCTTT. Protein sequence: CASSPTPGGISTEAFF.

The CDR3 sequence: CAIMVGLDSYEQYF. The CDR3 bases are TGTGCCATCATGGTGGGATTAGATTCCTACGAGCAGTACTTC. The genes are TRBV10-3 and TRBJ2-7; D ambiguous. The V end lost 7 bases, the J end lost 1 base, and 14 bases lay between the germline ends. This CDR3 is built from 14 residues. Germline values: CDR1 ENHRY, CDR2 SYGVKD.

This clonotype was picked up a small number of times. An end of the junction differs from the germline gene, which may be a read error. This sequence joins TRBV7-7 and TRBJ2-3, with TRBD2 matching 8 bases. Germline values: CDR1 SSHAT, CDR2 FNYEAQ (reference sequence). CDR3 size: 14 residues. CDR3 protein: CASSPGLAGSTQYF. The CDR3 DNA sequence: TGTGCTAGCAGCCCCGGGTTAGCGGGGAGTACGCAGTATTTT. Together with reference TRBV7-7 and TRBJ2-3, the CDR3 gives the full variable domain: GAGVSQSPRYKVTKRGQDVTLRCDPISSHATLYWYQQALGQGPEFLTYFNYEAQPDKSGLPSDRFSAERPEGSISTLTIQRTEQRDSAMYRCASSPGLAGSTQYFGPGTRLTVL.

The V and J genes are TRBV3-1 and TRBJ2-3; 8 bases align to TRBD2. This CDR3 region has 16 residues. V gave up 0 bases and J gave up 5 bases; unmatched junction bases: 7. Per the germline V gene, CDR1 is LGHDT and CDR2 is YNNKEL (reference sequence). The CDR3 is CASSQDVAGGRDTQYF. In nucleotides, the CDR3 is TGTGCCAGCAGCCAAGATGTGGCGGGGGGCCGAGATACGCAGTATTTT.

Only a few counts were recorded for this clonotype. The chain links TRBV7-9 to TRBJ2-3; D possibly corresponds to TRBD1 (6 bases). Trimming shortened V by 2 bases and J by 3 bases, and 9 bases separated the two germline ends. This CDR3 has 14 residues. Germline V CDR1 and CDR2: SEHNR, FQNEAQ (reference sequence). CDR3 in amino acids: CASSLNRETDTQYF. DNA for the CDR3: TGTGCCAGCAGCTTAAACAGGGAGACAGATACGCAGTATTTT.

In this sample, this clonotype turned up a few times. This rearrangement joins TRBV5-1 to TRBJ2-5, with D possibly being TRBD1 or TRBD2 (5 bases each). The CDR3 loop spans 15 amino acids. Per the germline V gene, CDR1 is SGHRS and CDR2 is YFSETQ. The ends were cut back, 2 bases at V and 8 bases at J, with 19 bases in the middle. The CDR3 DNA follows: TGCGCCAGCAGCTTCTCGGGACCACCCGAGGATACCCAGTACTTC. Translation: CASSFSGPPEDTQYF.

This clonotype occurred once. The chain has TRBV12-3 or TRBV12-4 and TRBJ2-7, with 8 bases lining up with TRBD1. V dropped 6 bases and J dropped 3; count of bases not matched to a gene: 16. The CDR3 length is 17 residues. The CDR3 DNA reads as TGTGCCAGCAGCCCCGGACAGGGACGAACTCGGGACTACGAGCAGTACTTC. This encodes CASSPGQGRTRDYEQYF.

This clonotype came up many times. The genes are TRBV12-5 and TRBJ2-3; possible D gene TRBD1, 5 bases. This CDR3 spans 14 amino acids. From germline, CDR1 is LGHNT and CDR2 FRNRAP. Trimming removed 7 bases at V and 3 bases at J, with 14 bases between. CDR3 in amino acids: CASAPDSPTDTQYF. The CDR3 bases are TGTGCTAGTGCCCCAGACAGCCCAACAGATACGCAGTATTTT.

The rearrangement links TRBV12-3 or TRBV12-4 to TRBJ2-7, with 9 bases identical to TRBD1. V trimming: 1 base; J trimming: 6 bases; junction bases outside the gene matches: 7. The CDR3 totals 15 residues. The CDR3 bases are TGTGCCAGCAGTTTAGAGGGACAGGGCAGTTCCGAGCAGTACTTC. The encoded protein is CASSLEGQGSSEQYF.

This clonotype has a count of ten or more. The rearrangement links TRBV5-1 to TRBJ2-5; D might be TRBD2 (6 bases). The CDR3 has 15 residues. CDR1 SGHRS and CDR2 YFSETQ come from the germline V gene. Trimming left V 0 bases short and J 5 bases short, with 14 bases between. The CDR3 region has the DNA TGCGCCAGCAGCTTGGCAAGCCCCGGAGGGGAGACCCAGTACTTC. Amino acids: CASSLASPGGETQYF.

Only a few counts were recorded for this clonotype. The rearrangement links TRBV7-3 to TRBJ2-3; 11 nucleotides match TRBD1. From germline, CDR1 is SGHTA and CDR2 FQGTGA. This CDR3 comprises 16 residues. The junction had 7 bases not matched to a gene; V was cut back by 5 bases and J by 3 bases. The CDR3 protein is CASSTGTGGRTDTQYF. The CDR3 region has the DNA TGTGCCAGCAGCACCGGGACAGGGGGTCGGACAGATACGCAGTATTTT.

This clonotype was recorded at least ten times. This chain connects TRBV7-3 to TRBJ2-2; D gene unclear. The CDR3 runs to 12 residues. Germline lookup yields CDR1 SGHTA and CDR2 FQGTGA. The germline V and J ends were trimmed by 3 bases and 3 bases, with 2 bases remaining between them. The DNA for the CDR3 is TGTGCCAGCAGCTTGGACACCGGGGAGCTGTTTTTT. Its translation: CASSLDTGELFF.

This clonotype was seen a few times. V gene TRBV10-2 combines with J gene TRBJ2-3; no reliable D call. With 1 base removed from V and 2 bases from J, the gap between germline ends came to 7 bases. The CDR3 sequence is 14 residues long. Germline CDR1 is WSHSY and CDR2 is SAAADI. CDR3 sequence (DNA): TGCGCCAGCAGTGAGTTGGCTGACACAGATACGCAGTATTTT. Encoded protein: CASSELADTDTQYF.

CDR3 sequence reads: CASSLAQMGGYTF. The DNA of the CDR3 is TGTGCCAGCAGTTTAGCGCAGATGGGAGGCTACACCTTC. The gene calls are TRBV12-3 or TRBV12-4 and TRBJ1-2; D is uncertain. V was shortened by 0 bases and J by 8 bases, with 10 bases between the two germline ends. The CDR3 has 13 amino acids.

This clonotype has ten or more counts. The chain uses TRBV6-1 and TRBJ2-3; 12 nucleotides agree with TRBD2. Germline V gene sequence: CDR1 MNHNS, CDR2 SASEGT. The CDR3 has 15 amino acids. V trimming: 7 bases; J trimming: 5 bases; junction bases outside the gene matches: 7. CDR3: CASTRLAGARDTQYF. CDR3 sequence (DNA): TGTGCCAGCACACGACTAGCGGGGGCCAGAGATACGCAGTATTTT.

A few counts support this clonotype. The chain has TRBV5-1 and TRBJ2-5; D may be TRBD1 (5 bases). The CDR3 loop spans 13 amino acids. Germline CDR1 SGHRS, CDR2 YFSETQ. The ends were cut back, 6 bases at V and 4 bases at J, with 13 bases in the middle. The CDR3 DNA is TGCGCCAGCAACGATCAGGGCTCAGAGACCCAGTACTTC. Its translation is CASNDQGSETQYF.

The chain has TRBV7-2 and TRBJ2-1; TRBD2 is a possible D gene (7 bases). This CDR3 contains 16 residues. CDR1 is SGHTA, CDR2 FQGNSA, per germline. Trimming pared 1 base from V and 7 bases from J, leaving 17 bases between. The CDR3 loop is CASSLEGGAKRNEQFF. CDR3 sequence (DNA): TGTGCCAGCAGCTTAGAAGGGGGGGCTAAGCGGAATGAGCAGTTCTTC.